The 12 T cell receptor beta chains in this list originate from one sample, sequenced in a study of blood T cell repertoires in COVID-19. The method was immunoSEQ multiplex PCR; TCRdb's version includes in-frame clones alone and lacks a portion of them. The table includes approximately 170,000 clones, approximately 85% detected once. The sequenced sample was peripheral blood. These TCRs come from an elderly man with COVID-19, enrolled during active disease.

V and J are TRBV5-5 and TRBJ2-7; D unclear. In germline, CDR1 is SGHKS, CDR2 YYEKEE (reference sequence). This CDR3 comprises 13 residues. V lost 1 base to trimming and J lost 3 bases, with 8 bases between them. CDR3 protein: CASSLTRLYEQYF. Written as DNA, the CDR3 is TGTGCCAGCAGCTTGACCAGACTCTACGAGCAGTACTTC.

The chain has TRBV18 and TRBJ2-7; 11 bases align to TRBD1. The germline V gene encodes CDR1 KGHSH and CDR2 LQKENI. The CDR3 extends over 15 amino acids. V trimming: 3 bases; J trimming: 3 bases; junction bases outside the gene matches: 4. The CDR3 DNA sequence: TGTGCCAGCTCACCCGGGACAGGGGGTTACTACGAGCAGTACTTC. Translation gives CASSPGTGGYYEQYF. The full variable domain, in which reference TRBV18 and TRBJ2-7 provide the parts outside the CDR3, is NAGVMQNPRHLVRRRGQEARLRCSPMKGHSHVYWYRQLPEEGLKFMVYLQKENIIDESGMPKERFSAEFPKEGPSILRIQQVVRGDSAAYFCASSPGTGGYYEQYFGPGTRLTVT.

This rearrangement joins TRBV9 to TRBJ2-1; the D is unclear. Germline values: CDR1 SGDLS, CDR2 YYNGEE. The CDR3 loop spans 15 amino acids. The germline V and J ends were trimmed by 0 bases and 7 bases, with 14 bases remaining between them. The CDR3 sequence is CASSVGGRTWNEQFF. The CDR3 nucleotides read TGTGCCAGCAGCGTAGGTGGTAGAACGTGGAATGAGCAGTTCTTC.

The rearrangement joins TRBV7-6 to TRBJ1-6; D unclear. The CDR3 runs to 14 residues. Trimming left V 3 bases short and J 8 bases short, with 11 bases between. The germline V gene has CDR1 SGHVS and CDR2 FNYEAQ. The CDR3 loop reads CASSFRNSDSPLHF. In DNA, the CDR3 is TGTGCCAGCAGCTTTCGTAACTCTGATTCACCCCTCCACTTT.

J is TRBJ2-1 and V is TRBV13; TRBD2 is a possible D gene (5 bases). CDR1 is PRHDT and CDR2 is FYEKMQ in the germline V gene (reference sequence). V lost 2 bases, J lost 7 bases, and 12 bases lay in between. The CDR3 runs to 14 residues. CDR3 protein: CASSLSRGSNEQFF. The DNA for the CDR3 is TGTGCCAGCAGCTTATCGAGAGGGTCAAATGAGCAGTTCTTC.

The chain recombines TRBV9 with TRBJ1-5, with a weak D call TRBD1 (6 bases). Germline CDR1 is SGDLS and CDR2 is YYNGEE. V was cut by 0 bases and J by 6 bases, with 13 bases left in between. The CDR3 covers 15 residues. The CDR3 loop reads CASSVEGTRGQPQHF. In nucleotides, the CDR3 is TGTGCCAGCAGCGTAGAAGGGACAAGGGGTCAGCCCCAGCATTTT. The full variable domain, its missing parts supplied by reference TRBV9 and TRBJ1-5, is DSGVTQTPKHLITATGQRVTLRCSPRSGDLSVYWYQQSLDQGLQFLIQYYNGEERAKGNILERFSAQQFPDLHSELNLSSLELGDSALYFCASSVEGTRGQPQHFGDGTRLSIL.

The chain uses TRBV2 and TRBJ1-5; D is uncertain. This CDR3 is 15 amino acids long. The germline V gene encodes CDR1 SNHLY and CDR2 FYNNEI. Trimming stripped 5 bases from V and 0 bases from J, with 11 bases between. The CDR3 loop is CASSREASSNQPQHF. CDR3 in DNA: TGTGCCAGCAGTAGAGAGGCGAGTAGCAATCAGCCCCAGCATTTT.

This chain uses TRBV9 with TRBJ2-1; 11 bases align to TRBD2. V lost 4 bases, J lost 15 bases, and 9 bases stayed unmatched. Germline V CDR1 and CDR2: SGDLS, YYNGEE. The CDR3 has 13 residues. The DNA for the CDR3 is TGTGCCAGCAGCCCCCTAGCGGGGGGCGTAACGTTCTTC. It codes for CASSPLAGGVTFF.

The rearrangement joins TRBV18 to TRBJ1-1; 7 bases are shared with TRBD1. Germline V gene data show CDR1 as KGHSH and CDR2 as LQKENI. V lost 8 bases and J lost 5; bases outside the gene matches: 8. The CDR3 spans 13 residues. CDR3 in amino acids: CASHQGVGTEAFF. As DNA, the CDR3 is TGTGCCAGCCACCAGGGGGTCGGGACTGAAGCTTTCTTT.

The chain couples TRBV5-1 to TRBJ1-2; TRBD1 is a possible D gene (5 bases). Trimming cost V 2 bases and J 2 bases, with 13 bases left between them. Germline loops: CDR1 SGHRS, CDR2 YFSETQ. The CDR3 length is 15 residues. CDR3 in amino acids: CASSLNYRYNYGYTF. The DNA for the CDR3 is TGCGCCAGCAGCTTAAACTACAGGTACAACTATGGCTACACCTTC.

The CDR3 loop is CASSAQTGETQYF. The CDR3 coding sequence is TGTGCCAGCAGCGCCCAAACAGGAGAGACCCAGTACTTC. The J gene is TRBJ2-5, the V gene TRBV2; D possibly corresponds to TRBD1 (5 bases). The CDR3 contains 13 residues. Germline V gene data show CDR1 as SNHLY and CDR2 as FYNNEI. V lost 6 bases and J 4 bases, leaving 12 bases between the germline ends.

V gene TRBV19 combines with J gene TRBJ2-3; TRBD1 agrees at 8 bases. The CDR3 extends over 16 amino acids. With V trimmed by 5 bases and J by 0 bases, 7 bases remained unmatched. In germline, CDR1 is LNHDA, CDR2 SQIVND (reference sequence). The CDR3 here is CASSATTGASTDTQYF. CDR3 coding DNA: TGTGCCAGTAGTGCGACGACAGGGGCTAGCACAGATACGCAGTATTTT.